The rows below give T cell receptor beta chains drawn from one sample of a study of lymphopenia after photon versus proton radiotherapy. Clones were sequenced by immunoSEQ multiplex PCR, and TCRdb holds only the in-frame ones, with some missing. The sample has 26,000 or so clones; about four fifths are singletons. The sample in question was peripheral blood, obtained from a patient treated with photon-based radiotherapy. The receptors come from a man aged 50 to 60 with gastric cancer. CDR3s include the opening cysteine and the closing phenylalanine or tryptophan. The D gene is left open where the match is weak. Some rows have no size entry. The others give once, few or many, or a class for an expanded clone.

V	J	D	size	CDR3	DNA
TRBV29-1	TRBJ1-3	NA	NA	CSVGTTGNTIYF	TGCAGCGTTGGGACAACTGGAAACACCATATATTTT
TRBV15	TRBJ2-2	NA	few	CATSRINTGELFF	TGTGCCACCAGCAGAATCAACACCGGGGAGCTGTTTTTT
TRBV4-3	TRBJ2-3	TRBD1	NA	CASSRGQGAPTDTQYF	TGCGCCAGCAGCCGCGGACAGGGGGCCCCCACAGATACGCAGTATTTT
TRBV5-1	TRBJ2-4	NA	once	CASSFSGVNIQYF	TGCGCCAGCAGCTTTTCGGGAGTGAACATTCAGTACTTC
TRBV19	TRBJ2-3	TRBD2	once	CASSIRRGGGDTQYF	TGTGCCAGTAGTATTAGGCGGGGGGGAGGAGATACGCAGTATTTT
TRBV5-1	TRBJ2-5	TRBD2	NA	CASSGTSGFQETQYF	TGCGCCAGCAGTGGGACTAGCGGATTCCAAGAGACCCAGTACTTC
TRBV7-2	TRBJ2-1	NA	NA	CASSLRGARSYNEQFF	TGTGCCAGCAGCTTAAGGGGTGCCCGCTCCTACAATGAGCAGTTCTTC
TRBV2	TRBJ1-2	NA	NA	CASSDDHGYTF	TGTGCCAGCAGTGATGACCATGGCTACACCTTC
TRBV6-6	TRBJ1-2	NA	NA	CASSNRDGWGYTF	TGTGCCAGCAGTAACCGGGACGGATGGGGCTACACCTTC
TRBV9	TRBJ2-3	NA	NA	CASSVEVKKTDTQYF	TGTGCCAGCAGCGTAGAAGTGAAAAAAACAGATACGCAGTATTTT
TRBV29-1	TRBJ2-5	TRBD1	NA	CSVGGQGAGETQYF	TGCAGCGTTGGGGGACAGGGGGCGGGAGAGACCCAGTACTTC
TRBV6-1	TRBJ1-2	NA	NA	CASSESRASYGYTF	TGTGCCAGCAGTGAAAGTCGCGCTAGTTATGGCTACACCTTC
TRBV27	TRBJ2-5	TRBD1	NA	CASSLQGGPGETQYF	TGTGCCAGCAGTCTACAGGGGGGCCCCGGGGAGACCCAGTACTTC
TRBV2	TRBJ2-6	TRBD2	NA	CASSLTGGASGANVLTF	TGTGCCAGCAGTTTAACGGGGGGGGCCTCTGGGGCCAACGTCCTGACTTTC
TRBV9	TRBJ1-1	TRBD1	NA	CASSGGQAEAFF	TGTGCCAGCAGCGGGGGACAGGCTGAAGCTTTCTTT
TRBV5-1	TRBJ2-3	TRBD2	NA	CASSFAGGLVADMQYF	TGCGCCAGCAGCTTCGCCGGGGGGTTAGTCGCAGATATGCAGTATTTT
TRBV9	TRBJ2-3	NA	NA	CASSFSPQRTTDTQYF	TGTGCCAGCAGCTTTTCCCCCCAGCGGACCACAGATACGCAGTATTTT
TRBV11-2	TRBJ1-1	NA	NA	CASSFRQSVTEAFF	TGTGCCAGCAGCTTTCGACAATCGGTCACTGAAGCTTTCTTT
TRBV5-8	TRBJ1-2	NA	many	CASSWTPRDSIRGYGYTF	TGTGCCAGCAGCTGGACCCCACGGGACTCCATAAGGGGCTATGGCTACACCTTC
TRBV28	TRBJ2-3	TRBD2	once	CASSLRLASDTQYF	TGTGCCAGCAGTTTAAGACTAGCCTCAGATACGCAGTATTTT
TRBV11-2	TRBJ1-3	TRBD1	NA	CASSLELTGGPGNTIYF	TGTGCCAGCAGCTTAGAACTGACAGGGGGCCCTGGAAACACCATATATTTT
TRBV7-8	TRBJ2-3	TRBD2	NA	CASSLGTSRRTDTQYF	TGTGCCAGCAGCTTGGGGACTAGTCGGCGCACAGATACGCAGTATTTT
TRBV9	TRBJ2-1	TRBD2	NA	CASSGRLASYNEQFF	TGTGCCAGCAGCGGCAGACTAGCGAGCTACAATGAGCAGTTCTTC
TRBV18	TRBJ1-3	NA	once	CASSPPSVWGSGNTIYF	TGTGCCAGCTCACCACCGAGCGTTTGGGGCTCTGGAAACACCATATATTTT
TRBV9	TRBJ1-5	NA	NA	CASSRGGSSNQPQHF	TGTGCCAGCAGCCGGGGGGGCAGCAGCAATCAGCCCCAGCATTTT
TRBV6-6	TRBJ1-5	TRBD1	few	CASSRDRVQPQHF	TGTGCCAGCAGTCGAGACAGGGTACAGCCCCAGCATTTT
TRBV11-2	TRBJ2-3	TRBD2	medium-sized	CASSLAPGLDENTQYF	TGTGCCAGCAGCTTAGCACCGGGACTAGATGAGAATACGCAGTATTTT
TRBV27	TRBJ2-3	TRBD1	NA	CASSPRTGAGDTQYF	TGTGCCAGCAGTCCACGGACAGGGGCTGGAGATACGCAGTATTTT
TRBV11-2	TRBJ2-6	NA	NA	CASSLDGGSGANVLTF	TGTGCCAGCAGCTTAGATGGTGGTTCTGGGGCCAACGTCCTGACTTTC
TRBV4-3	TRBJ2-6	NA	NA	CASSQVPTVSGANVLTF	TGCGCCAGCAGCCAAGTCCCGACAGTCTCTGGGGCCAACGTCCTGACTTTC
TRBV15	TRBJ2-3	NA	NA	CATSNNQGRPTDTQYF	TGTGCCACCAGCAACAACCAGGGGAGGCCTACAGATACGCAGTATTTT
TRBV19	TRBJ1-5	NA	NA	CASSAWEDQPQHF	TGTGCCAGTAGTGCCTGGGAGGATCAGCCCCAGCATTTT
TRBV7-9	TRBJ1-2	NA	few	CASSLEGGFGYTF	TGTGCCAGCAGCTTAGAGGGAGGGTTTGGCTACACCTTC
TRBV7-2	TRBJ2-1	TRBD2	few	CASSPIAGNYNEQFF	TGTGCCAGCAGCCCAATAGCGGGAAATTACAATGAGCAGTTCTTC
TRBV21-1	TRBJ2-5	NA	once	CASTRGQGTYIYQETQYF	TGTGCCAGCACCAGAGGACAGGGGACCTACATTTACCAAGAGACCCAGTACTTC
TRBV7-2	TRBJ1-1	NA	NA	CASSLLGTRAFF	TGTGCCAGCAGCTTGCTTGGGACACGTGCTTTCTTT
TRBV5-1	TRBJ2-7	TRBD1	NA	CASSLEGQGMWSSYEQYF	TGCGCCAGCAGCTTGGAGGGACAGGGGATGTGGAGCTCCTACGAGCAGTACTTC
TRBV6-1	TRBJ2-1	NA	NA	CASSGLGEQFF	TGTGCCAGCAGTGGGCTAGGGGAGCAGTTCTTC
TRBV20-1	TRBJ1-1	NA	NA	CSVWGGAAFF	TGCAGTGTTTGGGGCGGGGCAGCTTTCTTT
TRBV15	TRBJ2-3	NA	NA	CATSRGYNTDTQYF	TGTGCCACCAGCAGAGGGTACAACACAGATACGCAGTATTTT
TRBV9	TRBJ1-1	NA	medium-sized	CASSVAQAMNTEAFF	TGTGCCAGCAGCGTAGCACAGGCAATGAACACTGAAGCTTTCTTT
TRBV30	TRBJ1-5	TRBD1	NA	CAWSRSGGAGQPQHF	TGTGCCTGGAGTCGGTCAGGGGGCGCGGGTCAGCCCCAGCATTTT
TRBV11-2	TRBJ2-1	TRBD2	NA	CASSKSGGPLGEQFF	TGTGCCAGCAGTAAGAGCGGGGGCCCTTTGGGTGAGCAGTTCTTC
TRBV19	TRBJ2-2	TRBD1	once	CATIPDRGLPNTGELFF	TGTGCCACCATACCGGACAGGGGGCTACCGAACACCGGGGAGCTGTTTTTT
TRBV27	TRBJ2-5	TRBD1	many	CASSLGQGGGGSRETQYF	TGTGCCAGCAGTTTGGGACAGGGGGGGGGCGGTTCCCGAGAGACCCAGTACTTC
TRBV7-6	TRBJ1-1	NA	NA	CASSIQSGTEAFF	TGTGCCAGCAGTATCCAGTCGGGCACTGAAGCTTTCTTT
TRBV18	TRBJ1-2	NA	NA	CASSASPPPNLGLGGYTF	TGTGCCAGCTCAGCCTCCCCACCCCCAAATCTAGGTCTCGGTGGCTACACCTTC
TRBV18	TRBJ2-1	NA	NA	CASSPNYEQFF	TGTGCCAGCTCACCTAACTATGAGCAGTTCTTC
TRBV7-2	TRBJ1-2	NA	NA	CASSHTSNYGYTF	TGTGCCAGCAGCCATACATCTAACTATGGCTACACCTTC
TRBV6-1	TRBJ1-2	TRBD1	NA	CASSEGQGYYGYTF	TGTGCCAGCAGTGAGGGACAGGGGTACTATGGCTACACCTTC
TRBV15	TRBJ2-5	TRBD2	NA	CATSRGGQLQETQYF	TGTGCCACCAGCAGGGGAGGGCAGCTCCAAGAGACCCAGTACTTC
TRBV6-6	TRBJ2-1	NA	once	CASTGGGSQFF	TGTGCCAGCACCGGAGGGGGGAGTCAGTTCTTC
TRBV7-8	TRBJ2-2	TRBD1	once	CASSKSGTANTGELFF	TGTGCCAGCAGCAAATCCGGGACAGCGAACACCGGGGAGCTGTTTTTT
TRBV6-1	TRBJ1-6	NA	NA	CASSEGGDSPLHF	TGTGCCAGCAGTGAAGGAGGGGACTCACCCCTCCACTTT
TRBV14	TRBJ2-1	TRBD2	NA	CASSQTSGGYNEQFF	TGTGCCAGCAGCCAGACTAGCGGGGGATACAATGAGCAGTTCTTC
TRBV10-1	TRBJ2-1	NA	NA	CASSKASVGNEQFF	TGCGCCAGCAGTAAGGCTAGCGTGGGCAATGAGCAGTTCTTC
TRBV5-4	TRBJ2-3	NA	few	CASRESTDTQYF	TGTGCCAGCCGGGAGTCAACAGATACGCAGTATTTT
TRBV15	TRBJ2-1	TRBD2	once	CATSYTTGGASREQFF	TGTGCCACCAGCTACACTACCGGGGGGGCCTCTCGCGAGCAGTTCTTC
TRBV6-4	TRBJ1-5	NA	NA	CASSDFQGPVGNQPQHF	TGTGCCAGCAGTGACTTTCAGGGGCCCGTGGGCAATCAGCCCCAGCATTTT